This TCR beta chain stems from a study of shared clonotypes between healthy human individuals (TCRdb year 2020). Turning to the overall study: The cohort comprised a couple of women and a few men aged 18 to 49 years. The study deeply sequenced blood TCR repertoires of five healthy adults to estimate repertoire size and the extent of clonotype sharing between individuals. To increase sequencing depth and limit assay-specific biases, TCR repertoire library preparation and sequencing were carried out by different laboratories using diverse techniques. Between about 0.94 and 8.9 billion PBMCs per donor were obtained by leukapheresis. General conclusions and limits of the study: Sampling was restricted to blood, and TCR repertoires in tissues likely differ from the TCR repertoires found in blood. The genetic and exposure-history diversity represented was limited by the small number of donors. Based on pairwise subsampling, the degree of clonotype sharing among donors was expected to be affected by sequencing depth.

V is cut by 3 bases and J by 5 bases, and the space between the germline ends is 13 bases. The germline V gene supplies CDR1 SGHTA and CDR2 FQGNSA. From its cysteine to its phenylalanine, the CDR3 spans 14 amino acids. Just the 42-base CDR3 DNA is kept, in frame starting at base 1. The donors were healthy, HIV-negative adults with no recently reported acute infections or vaccinations. Only Caucasian adults living in Nashville, Tennessee, USA were represented among the donors. For unsorted samples, 100 million or so PBMCs were counted, and genomic DNA was extracted using the QIAamp DNA Blood Mini kit. After blood collection by leukapheresis, PBMCs were isolated using Ficoll-Histopaque density gradient centrifugation and then cryopreserved in the vapor phase of liquid nitrogen. Worth noting for this clone: The target of this receptor is not known. No much larger clone is present one base from it, and per-base qualities are unavailable.

Using the deep immunoSEQ assay, multiplex PCR amplified TCR CDR3 regions from genomic DNA. Extracted genomic DNA from each cell subset was spread evenly across all wells of several immunoSEQ 96-well plates, with each plate serving as a replicate. For unsorted PBMC, about 300 ng of genomic DNA, equivalent to approximately 28,000 T cell genomes, went into each replicate PCR. Ten immunoSEQ deep assay plates were used to sequence unsorted PBMC genomic DNA. The purified libraries were quantified using a Qubit 3.0 fluorometer, sized with a Bioanalyzer 2100, and then quantified again using the KAPA Library Quantification kit. A separate single-read 150-cycle Illumina NextSeq 550 flow cell was used to sequence each immunoSEQ 96-well plate. From the authors' description of their analysis: The immunoSEQ output contained only junctional sequences without quality scores, so filtering could not match that applied to full-length reads. Sequences were annotated with PyIR, a Python wrapper for IgBLAST v1.9, using IMGT germline references to assign V/J genes and CDR3. Reads with weak V/J assignments (E-value above 1e-6), missing CDR3, stop codons, out-of-frame junctions, or ambiguous translated residues were removed. V3J clonotypes were defined as sequences sharing the same inferred V gene, J gene, and CDR3 amino acid sequence. To compute the percentage overlap between repertoires, the number of shared unique clonotypes was divided by the size of the smaller repertoire. RTK rarefaction, the Chao1 estimator, and Recon v2.1 estimates of unobserved clonotypes were used to assess repertoire richness. TCRdb mirrors the immuneACCESS table, restricted to in-frame sequences. Some clones are absent from its copies; in checked studies, under half trace to an unresolved V gene, and the reason for the others is unknown. The D gene and trimming were derived from the DNA, and the V and J assignments and clone size from that table. A total of 400,000 to 600,000 clones appear in this sample, 79% of them only once. Of the sample, over 10% is held by the ten largest clones.

The sample was PBMCs. This clonotype was obtained from a middle-aged woman in good health. Some clones in this sample may be carry-over from other donors' samples. The chain couples TRBV7-2 to TRBJ2-5; perhaps TRBD2 is the D gene, with 6 bases matching. The nucleotides read TGTGCCAGCAGCTTGCGGGGATCATGGGAGACCCAGTACTTC. It translates as CASSLRGSWETQYF. Here the CDR3 is joined to the reference TRBV7-2 and TRBJ2-5 genes, and the full variable domain is: GAGVSQSPSNKVTEKGKDVELRCDPISGHTALYWYRQSLGQGLEFLIYFQGNSAPDKSGLPSDRFSAERTGGSVSTLTIQRTQQEDSAVYLCASSLRGSWETQYFGPGTRLLVL.